Below are 24 T cell receptor beta chains sequenced from a single sample in a study of CD8+ T cells in alopecia areata. After isolation, RNA underwent reverse transcription to generate cDNA as the sequencing template. The assay was immunoSEQ multiplex PCR, and TCRdb's table has in-frame clones only and misses some. There are 200,000 to 300,000 clones in the sample, none observed a single time. Scientists pooled cutaneous lymph node cells and sorted them on CD4, CD8alpha, NKG2D, NKG2ACE and other markers. The sample taken for sequencing was CD4+ T cells sorted from a lymph node. The receptors derive from a C3H/HeJ mouse with alopecia areata. This strain has MHC haplotype H2-k.

Turning to this clone: Gene names and germline refer to mouse. From the germline J gene comes the end of the CDR3, since the read stops 4 residues before it. The chain is built from TRBV19 and TRBJ2-1, with TRBD2 identical over 7 bases. V was pared by 3 bases and J by 1 base, with 4 bases of the junction left unmatched. Germline lookup yields CDR1 FNHDT and CDR2 SITEND (reference sequence). The CDR3 length is 15 residues. The DNA read from the CDR3 is TGTGCCAGCAGTACACTGGGGATAAACTATGCT. Translating it yields CASSTLGINYA. The whole CDR3 is CASSTLGINYAEQFF.

This clone was found a few times. Gene names are mouse gene names. With the read ending 4 residues before the CDR3 end, the germline J gene is used to fill in that end. This chain links TRBV19 with TRBJ2-3; D perhaps matches TRBD1 (6 bases). CDR3 size: 15 residues. V shed 2 bases and J shed 1 base, with 11 bases lying between them. Germline loops: CDR1 FNHDT, CDR2 SITEND (reference sequence). The CDR3 sequence is CASSIRGVGAETLYF. The CDR3 DNA, read in part, is TGTGCCAGCAGTATCAGGGGCGTCGGTGCAGAA.

Note on this clone: Mouse gene names apply. The read stops 4 residues short of the end of the CDR3; the missing end is completed from the germline J gene. The chain recombines TRBV13-2 with TRBJ2-4, with D perhaps matching TRBD2 (6 bases). CDR1 is NNHNN and CDR2 is SYGAGS in the germline V gene (reference sequence). The CDR3 has 14 amino acids. V was shortened by 3 bases and J by 2 bases, with 10 bases between the two germline ends. The CDR3 DNA, read in part, is TGTGCCAGCGGTGGCTGGGGTGATCAAAAC. This sequence encodes CASGGWGDQN. The full CDR3 protein reads CASGGWGDQNTLYF.

This clone was detected a few times. Here the gene names and germline are mouse. Other nucleotide sequences from this sample produce the same CDR3. The part of the CDR3 DNA that was read is TGTGCCAGCAGTGCAGGGGGGCAAGAC. Its protein is CASSAGGQD. In full, the CDR3 is CASSAGGQDTQYF. The chain is built from TRBV13-3 and TRBJ2-5; a weak D match, TRBD1 (7 bases). The sequenced fragment ends 4 residues before the CDR3 boundary, so the rest is inferred from the germline J gene. CDR3 length equals 13 residues. The germline V gene has CDR1 NNHDY and CDR2 SYVADS. Trimming took 3 bases from V and 3 from J, leaving 8 bases between them.

In its sample, this clone was seen a few times. Gene names are the mouse ones. The read terminates 4 residues before the CDR3 end, so the remaining end is supplied by the germline J gene. Other DNA sequences in this sample translate to the same CDR3. This rearrangement joins TRBV13-3 to TRBJ2-1; D possibly corresponds to TRBD1 (5 bases). The germline V gene has CDR1 NNHDY and CDR2 SYVADS. The CDR3 spans 15 residues. V was trimmed by 3 bases and J by 1 base, leaving 11 bases between them. The CDR3 DNA, read in part, is TGTGCCAGCAGTGCCCAGGGCGGGAACTATGCT. Translating gives CASSAQGGNYA. In full, the CDR3 is CASSAQGGNYAEQFF.

In its sample, this clone was seen a few times. Germline and genes: mouse. Read coverage stops 4 residues before the CDR3 terminus; the germline J gene supplies the remainder. V usage is TRBV19 and J usage is TRBJ2-7; the D gene could be TRBD1 or TRBD2 (6 bases each). The germline V gene encodes CDR1 FNHDT and CDR2 SITEND (reference sequence). The CDR3 is 14 amino acids. This CDR3 is CASSIGGRDYEQYF. Incomplete CDR3 DNA: TGTGCCAGCAGTATAGGGGGGCGCGATTAT.

This clone has a handful of counts. Mouse germline and gene names are used. Coverage ceases 3 residues before the CDR3 finishes, and the germline J gene fills in the end. V and J are TRBV31 and TRBJ1-6; unclear D gene. TRBJ1-6 counts as an open reading frame of uncertain function. CDR1 and CDR2 (germline): GKSSPN, SITVG. Trimming stripped 4 bases from V and 5 bases from J, with 6 bases between. This CDR3 is built from 12 residues. The CDR3 sequence is CAWTKNNSPLYF. The covered CDR3 bases are TGTGCCTGGACAAAAAATAATTCGCCC.

This clone has a handful of counts. Germline and genes: mouse. The CDR3 end is not reached by the read, which stops 4 residues before it; the germline J gene fills it in. V is TRBV17 and J is TRBJ1-2; 9 bases agree with TRBD1. Germline CDR1 and CDR2: MNHDT and YYDKIL. CDR3 length: 16 residues. V shed 3 bases and J 0 bases; nucleotides not matched to a gene: 5. The CDR3 DNA, read in part, is TGTGCTAGCAGTAGCAGACAGGGGGGAACAAACTCC. Protein product: CASSSRQGGTNS. The full CDR3 is CASSSRQGGTNSDYTF.

This clone was found a few times. Gene labels here are mouse ones. With the read ending 4 residues before the CDR3 end, the germline J gene is used to fill in that end. This chain uses TRBV13-1 with TRBJ2-2, with TRBD2 identical over 11 bases. After removal of 2 bases from V and 1 base from J, the junction contained 4 bases not matched to a gene. Germline V lookup: CDR1 NSHNY, CDR2 SYGAGN. The CDR3 has 17 amino acids. CDR3 bases read: TGTGCCAGCAGTGACAACTGGGGGGGCGGAAACACCGGG. Protein product: CASSDNWGGGNTG. Given in full, the CDR3 is CASSDNWGGGNTGQLYF.

In this sample, this clone turned up a few times. Mouse gene names apply. The read terminates 4 residues ahead of where the CDR3 ends, so the germline J gene completes it. V usage is TRBV13-1 and J usage is TRBJ2-2; 8 nucleotides align to TRBD1. Germline V gene lookup returns CDR1 NSHNY and CDR2 SYGAGN. V dropped 2 bases and J dropped 2; count of bases not matched to a gene: 2. The CDR3 is made up of 15 amino acids. The DNA read from the CDR3 is TGTGCCAGCAGTGAGCGACAGGGGAACACCGGG. It is translated as CASSERQGNTG. The whole CDR3 reads CASSERQGNTGQLYF.

With regard to this clone: The gene names here belong to mouse. Read coverage stops 4 residues before the CDR3 terminus; the germline J gene supplies the remainder. The chain carries TRBV1 and TRBJ2-5; 7 bases fit TRBD1. CDR3 length equals 14 residues. The ends lost 2 bases at V and 3 bases at J; junction bases unmatched: 2. Per the germline V gene, CDR1 is NSQYPW and CDR2 is LRSPGD (reference sequence). The CDR3 sequence: CTCSAPRGQDTQYF. CDR3 DNA (partial): TGCACCTGCAGTGCACCCAGGGGGCAAGAC.

This clone was observed a few times. Germline and genes here are mouse. The CDR3 is cut off 4 residues early in the read; its end comes from the germline J gene. The V gene is TRBV13-2, the J gene TRBJ2-5; D is possibly TRBD1 (8 bases). Looked up from germline, CDR1 is NNHNN and CDR2 is SYGAGS (reference sequence). The CDR3 contains 17 residues. The ends were cut back, 0 bases at V and 0 bases at J, with 14 bases in the middle. CDR3 DNA (partial): TGTGCCAGCGGTGATGACAGGGGGACTGTTAACCAAGAC. Translated: CASGDDRGTVNQD. The CDR3 in full is CASGDDRGTVNQDTQYF.

On this clone: Gene names and germline match the mouse. Read sequence stops 4 residues before the CDR3 end, and the germline J gene provides the missing end. Other nucleotide sequences in the sample specify the same CDR3. The gene calls are TRBV29 and TRBJ2-5; 7 nucleotides align to TRBD1. Germline CDR1 reads MSHET; CDR2 reads SYDVDS. The CDR3 has 14 amino acids. The V gene end was trimmed by 6 bases and the J gene end by 1 base; junction bases not matched to a gene: 4. This CDR3 is CASSPTGDQDTQYF. The part of the CDR3 DNA that was read is TGTGCTAGCAGCCCAACAGGGGACCAAGAC.

About this clone itself: The gene symbols are mouse symbols. This chain's CDR3 is CASGDVKGARNSDYTF. Incomplete CDR3 DNA: TGTGCCAGCGGTGATGTCAAGGGGGCGAGAAACTCC. This chain links TRBV13-2 with TRBJ1-2; TRBD1 matches 7 bases. The read comes to an end 4 residues before the CDR3 does, leaving the germline J gene to fill in the end. V was pared by 0 bases and J by 1 base, with 6 bases of the junction left unmatched. The CDR3 consists of 16 residues. CDR1 and CDR2 from the germline V gene are NNHNN and SYGAGS (reference sequence).

This clone was observed a few times. Gene names and germline match the mouse. The CDR3 end falls 4 residues outside the read, so it is completed with the germline J gene. The chain couples TRBV13-3 to TRBJ2-5; 8 bases line up with TRBD2. The CDR3 sequence is 14 residues long. Trimming took 5 bases from V and 2 from J; bases not matched to a gene: 4. Germline V gene data show CDR1 as NNHDY and CDR2 as SYVADS. The CDR3 DNA, read in part, is TGTGCCAGCAGCTCCTGGGGGGCCCAAGAC. Translation gives CASSSWGAQD. The whole CDR3 sequence reads CASSSWGAQDTQYF. The full variable domain, its missing parts supplied by reference TRBV13-3 and TRBJ2-5, is EAAVTQSPRSKVAVTGGKVTLSCHQTNNHDYMYWYRQDTGHGLRLIHYSYVADSTEKGDIPDGYKASRPSQENFSLILELASLSQTAVYFCASSSWGAQDTQYFGPGTRLLVL.

This clone was counted only a few times. Mouse germline and gene names are used. The read ends 4 residues before the CDR3 terminus; that terminus is restored from the germline J gene. J is TRBJ2-5 and V is TRBV14; possible D gene TRBD1, 6 bases. The germline V gene has CDR1 SGHDT and CDR2 FRDEAV. V shed 4 bases and J shed 2 bases, with 8 bases lying between them. The CDR3 length is 13 residues. Incomplete CDR3 DNA: TGTGCCAGCAGTCGGGACATCCAAGAC. It encodes CASSRDIQD. The complete CDR3 protein is CASSRDIQDTQYF. Looking up the rest from reference TRBV14 and TRBJ2-5 gives the full variable domain: EAGVTQSPRYAVLQEGQAVSFWCDPISGHDTLYWYQQPRDQGPQLLVYFRDEAVIDNSQLPSDRFSAVRPKGTNSTLKIQSAKQGDTATYLCASSRDIQDTQYFGPGTRLLVL.

This clone has more than one count but fewer than ten. Mouse gene names and germline throughout. The read gets to within 4 residues of the CDR3 end, and the germline J gene fills in the rest. The chain carries TRBV31 and TRBJ2-4, with D possibly matching TRBD2 (7 bases). Germline CDR1 GKSSPN, CDR2 SITVG. This CDR3 contains 16 residues. The CDR3 sequence: CAWSLRGGRGENTLYF. The CDR3 bases that were read are TGTGCCTGGAGTCTGAGGGGGGGAAGAGGGGAAAAC.

The sample holds a few counts of this clone. These gene names are mouse names. The read ends 3 residues shy of where the CDR3 ends; the end is completed using the germline J gene. This chain uses TRBV13-3 with TRBJ1-6, with TRBD1 as a possible D gene (6 bases). TRBJ1-6 is known as an ORF, though its function is uncertain. Germline V lookup: CDR1 NNHDY, CDR2 SYVADS. The ends were cut back, 5 bases at V and 3 bases at J, with 12 bases in the middle. The length of the CDR3 is 15 residues. The DNA read from the CDR3 is TGTGCCAGCAGAGGCCGGGACAACTATAATTCGCCC. Protein sequence: CASRGRDNYNSP. The CDR3 in full is CASRGRDNYNSPLYF.

Points on this clone: Gene names are the mouse ones. Coverage ceases 4 residues before the CDR3 finishes, and the germline J gene fills in the end. This chain connects TRBV31 to TRBJ1-2, with a weak D call TRBD1 (5 bases). CDR3 size: 13 residues. Looked up from germline, CDR1 is GKSSPN and CDR2 is SITVG. Trimming removed 5 bases at V and 0 bases at J, with 10 bases between. CDR3 DNA (partial): TGTGCCTGGGGGGGGGATGCAAACTCC. Protein: CAWGGDANS. The whole CDR3 sequence reads CAWGGDANSDYTF.

This clone was observed a few times. Gene names are mouse gene names. With the read ending 4 residues before the CDR3 end, the germline J gene is used to fill in that end. The rearrangement uses TRBV5 and TRBJ2-7; 8 positions agree with TRBD2. The CDR3 spans 15 residues. The V and J ends lost 1 base and 3 bases, in that order; junction bases with no gene match: 5. Germline values: CDR1 LGHNA, CDR2 YNLKQL (reference sequence). CDR3 sequence reads: CASSQGAGGLYEQYF. The CDR3 DNA, read in part, is TGTGCCAGCAGCCAAGGGGCTGGGGGGCTCTAT.

Turning to this clone: Gene names and germline match the mouse. The observed sequence ends 4 residues before the CDR3 terminus, with the missing tail filled in from the germline J gene. The V and J genes are TRBV31 and TRBJ2-7, with TRBD2 matching 7 bases. Germline assignment: CDR1 GKSSPN and CDR2 SITVG. The CDR3 extends over 12 amino acids. Partial CDR3 DNA: TGTGCCTGGAGTCTAGACTGGGAT. It encodes CAWSLDWD. The full CDR3 protein is CAWSLDWDEQYF. The full variable domain, in which reference TRBV31 and TRBJ2-7 provide the parts outside the CDR3, is AQTIHQWPVAEIKAVGSPLSLGCTIKGKSSPNLYWYWQATGGTLQQLFYSITVGQVESVVQLNLSASRPKDDQFILSTEKLLLSHSGFYLCAWSLDWDEQYFGPGTRLTVL.

About this clone itself: Germline and genes: mouse. The read terminates 4 residues before the CDR3 end, so the remaining end is supplied by the germline J gene. The V call is TRBV19, the J call TRBJ1-2, with TRBD1 matching over 7 bases. Per the germline V gene, CDR1 is FNHDT and CDR2 is SITEND (reference sequence). The CDR3 contains 12 residues. The CDR3 sequence: CASSQGVSDYTF. Incomplete CDR3 DNA: TGTGCCAGCAGTCAGGGGGTATCC.

Of note for this clone: Genes and germline come from the mouse. The read terminates 4 residues ahead of where the CDR3 ends, so the germline J gene completes it. The chain recombines TRBV14 with TRBJ2-5; 7 bases map to TRBD1. The CDR3 length is 15 residues. V shed 2 bases and J 0 bases; nucleotides not matched to a gene: 3. The germline CDR1 and CDR2 sequences are SGHDT and FRDEAV. This chain's CDR3 is CASSLGQINQDTQYF. CDR3 bases read: TGTGCCAGCAGTTTGGGACAGATTAACCAAGAC.

In its sample, this clone was seen a few times. Each gene name is a mouse one. The read ends 4 residues early relative to the CDR3; the germline J gene fills the gap. V gene TRBV5 combines with J gene TRBJ2-2; 8 bases are a match to TRBD1. The CDR3 contains 14 residues. Germline trimming cut 4 bases from V and 4 bases from J; bases unmatched to any gene: 2. Germline V gene sequence: CDR1 LGHNA, CDR2 YNLKQL (reference sequence). The sequenced part of the CDR3 DNA is TGTGCCAGCAGCCCTACAGGGGGCACCGGG. It encodes CASSPTGGTG. The CDR3 reads in full as CASSPTGGTGQLYF.